This TCR beta chain was captured in a study of blood T cell repertoires in COVID-19. Study details: From the United States, Italy and Spain came samples of acute and convalescent COVID-19. Sources were T cells, B-cell-depleted T cells, or PBMCs; the material itself was cDNA or gDNA.

Authors' methods: Reference gene primers were amplified, and this amplification served to estimate nucleated cell counts. The repertoire was sequenced with immunoSEQ multiplex PCR; TCRdb's copy has only in-frame clones and lacks some. D and trimming were read from the DNA, whereas the V and J calls and clone size are those reported in that table. The sample has over 130,000 clones; about nine tenths are singletons. This sequence was found in a woman older than 75 with acute or convalescent COVID-19. What was sequenced was peripheral blood.

CDR3 in DNA: TGTGCCAGCAGCTTCCGGACAGTTAATTCACCCCTCCACTTT. Translation: CASSFRTVNSPLHF. The genes are TRBV5-6 and TRBJ1-6; a weak D match, TRBD1 (6 bases). The germline V gene has CDR1 SGHDT and CDR2 YYEEEE. Trimming removed 2 bases at V and 6 bases at J, with 9 bases between. This CDR3 has 14 residues.